These T cell receptor beta chains were read from a single sample in a study of CD8 T cells in ankylosing spondylitis. TCRdb re-derived calls from the 5' RACE reads in MiXCR, one entry per CDR3 protein. In the table there are more than 100,000 distinct CDR3 sequences, roughly 17% of which are singletons. Material for sequencing was blood, either unsorted or a sorted T cell fraction (not recorded which). These receptor sequences come from a male donor with ankylosing spondylitis. CDR3s include the opening cysteine and the closing phenylalanine or tryptophan. D genes are given only for firm matches. Size is stated for part of the rows, as once, few or many counts, or as a class when the clone is expanded.

TRBV4-1,many,TRBJ1-1,NA,15,TGCGCCAGCAGCCACACCCTGGACAGCCTCATTGAAGCTTTCTTT,CASSHTLDSLIEAFF
TRBV7-9,NA,TRBJ2-1,TRBD2,17,TGTGCCAGCAGCTCAACCTCGACTAGCGGGATCTACAATGAGCAGTTCTTC,CASSSTSTSGIYNEQFF
TRBV27,few,TRBJ2-2,TRBD2,15,TGTGCCAGCAGCGGACTAGTGGGGAGTAGCGGGGAGCTGTTTTTT,CASSGLVGSSGELFF
TRBV27,many,TRBJ1-1,NA,10,TGTGCCAGCAGGGGGAATGAAGCTTTCTTT,CASRGNEAFF
TRBV5-1,many,TRBJ2-5,NA,14,TGCGCCAGCAGCTTGGTTTGGGTCGGAGAGACCCAGTACTTC,CASSLVWVGETQYF
TRBV6-5,NA,TRBJ1-1,TRBD1,13,TGTGCCAGCAGTTCGACAGGGCTGGCTGAAGCTTTCTTT,CASSSTGLAEAFF
TRBV19,NA,TRBJ2-1,TRBD2,17,TGTGCCAGTAGTTCTCACCCTCGAGTAGCGGGATACAATGAGCAGTTCTTC,CASSSHPRVAGYNEQFF
TRBV27,few,TRBJ2-3,NA,14,TGTGCCAGCAGTTTATATTGGGCTGCAGATACGCAGTATTTT,CASSLYWAADTQYF
TRBV5-1,few,TRBJ2-5,TRBD2,15,TGCGCCAGCAGCTCTACTAGCGGGAGAACTGAGACCCAGTACTTC,CASSSTSGRTETQYF
TRBV27,NA,TRBJ2-2,NA,12,TGTGCCAGCAGTTTCGTGGGCGGGGAGCTGTTTTTT,CASSFVGGELFF
TRBV3-1,many,TRBJ2-7,TRBD2,15,TGTGCCAGCAGCCAAGGACTAGCGGGATCCTACGAGCAGTACTTC,CASSQGLAGSYEQYF
TRBV20-1,few,TRBJ2-7,TRBD1,14,TGCAGTGCTAGACCTATCGGACAGGGTTACGAGCAGTACTTC,CSARPIGQGYEQYF
TRBV2,few,TRBJ2-7,TRBD1,13,TGTGCCAGCAAACGGACAGGGGGCTACGAGCAGTACTTC,CASKRTGGYEQYF
TRBV20-1,NA,TRBJ2-2,TRBD2,16,TGCAGTGCTATGGCTAGCGGGAGGGAGGACACCGGGGAGCTGTTTTTT,CSAMASGREDTGELFF
TRBV6-1,NA,TRBJ2-7,NA,13,TGTGCCAGCAAGGAGGAGGGGCCCTACGAGCAGTACTTC,CASKEEGPYEQYF
TRBV12-3/TRBV12-4,few,TRBJ2-3,TRBD2,17,TGTGCCAGCAGTCCCGGACTAGCGGGAGGGTTCGCAGATACGCAGTATTTT,CASSPGLAGGFADTQYF
TRBV6-6,NA,TRBJ1-2,TRBD1,13,TGTGCCAGCACTCCCGGGACAGTCTATGGCTACACCTTC,CASTPGTVYGYTF
TRBV29-1,NA,TRBJ1-2,TRBD1,12,TGCGGGACAGGGGAAGGGATCTATGGCTACACCTTC,CGTGEGIYGYTF
TRBV12-3/TRBV12-4,few,TRBJ2-2,TRBD2,14,TGTGCCAGCATCTCGGGGGGTTCCACCGGGGAGCTGTTTTTT,CASISGGSTGELFF
TRBV27,NA,TRBJ1-5,NA,14,TGTGCCAGCAGACCCGGGACCTTCAATCAGCCCCAGCATTTT,CASRPGTFNQPQHF
TRBV5-1,NA,TRBJ2-7,NA,18,TGCGCCAGCAGCTTGGGGTCCCCTACCGGAGTAGTCTCCTACGAGCAGTACTTC,CASSLGSPTGVVSYEQYF
TRBV25-1,NA,TRBJ1-2,NA,16,TGTGCCAGCAGTGAATCCGACACCATTCTTGCCTATCGCTACACCTTC,CASSESDTILAYRYTF
TRBV15,NA,TRBJ2-7,NA,16,TGTGCCACCAGCAGAGGCTCCCGGATAGGGCAGTACGAGCAGTACTTC,CATSRGSRIGQYEQYF
TRBV4-2,many,TRBJ2-7,NA,14,TGTGCCAGCAGCCAAGGCGGGGCATCCTACGAGCAGTACTTC,CASSQGGASYEQYF
TRBV20-1,NA,TRBJ2-1,TRBD2,21,TGCAGTGCTACGACTACGTGGAAGAACGGCGGGAGGACCCACCCCTACAATGAGCAGTTCTTC,CSATTTWKNGGRTHPYNEQFF
TRBV20-1,few,TRBJ2-1,TRBD2,18,TGCAGTGCAAAGGGACTAGCGGGAGTCGTCACCCGGTACAATGAGCAGTTCTTC,CSAKGLAGVVTRYNEQFF
TRBV5-6,many,TRBJ1-5,NA,16,TGTGCCAGCAGCTTTTGGGGGCCCTATTCGTATCAGCCCCAGCATTTT,CASSFWGPYSYQPQHF
TRBV29-1,many,TRBJ2-5,NA,13,TGCAGCGTTGACTGGGCGATTCAAGAGACCCAGTACTTC,CSVDWAIQETQYF
TRBV19,few,TRBJ1-5,NA,13,TGTGCCAGTGCCCGGGACAACAATCAGCCCCAGCATTTT,CASARDNNQPQHF
TRBV18,NA,TRBJ2-5,TRBD1,16,TGTGCCAGCTCACCACCGACAGGGAGAGGTCAAGAGACCCAGTACTTC,CASSPPTGRGQETQYF
TRBV10-3,few,TRBJ2-7,NA,15,TGTGCCATCAGTGACCCCACGGGGTTCCCCGACGAGCAGTACTTC,CAISDPTGFPDEQYF
TRBV11-1,NA,TRBJ1-1,NA,15,TGTGCCAGCAGCTTAGCGGTCATCGGGAACACTGAAGCTTTCTTT,CASSLAVIGNTEAFF
TRBV7-2,NA,TRBJ2-3,NA,14,TGTGCCAGCACTAAGGATCTACGCACAGATACGCAGTATTTT,CASTKDLRTDTQYF
TRBV5-1,few,TRBJ2-7,NA,13,TGCGCCAGCAGCTTGGGTGACGGCTACGAGCAGTACTTC,CASSLGDGYEQYF